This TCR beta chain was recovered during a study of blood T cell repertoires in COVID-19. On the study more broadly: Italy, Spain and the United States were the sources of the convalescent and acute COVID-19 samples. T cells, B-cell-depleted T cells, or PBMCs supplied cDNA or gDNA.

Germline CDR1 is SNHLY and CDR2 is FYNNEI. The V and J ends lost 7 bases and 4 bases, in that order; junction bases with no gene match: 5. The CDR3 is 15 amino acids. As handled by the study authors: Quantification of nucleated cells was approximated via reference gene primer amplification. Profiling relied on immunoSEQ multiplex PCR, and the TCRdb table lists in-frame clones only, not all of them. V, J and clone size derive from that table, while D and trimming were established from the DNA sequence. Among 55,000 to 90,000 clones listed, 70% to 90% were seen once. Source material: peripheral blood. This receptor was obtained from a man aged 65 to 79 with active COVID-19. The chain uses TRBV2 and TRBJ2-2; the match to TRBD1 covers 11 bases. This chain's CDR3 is CASTRGTGGTGELFF. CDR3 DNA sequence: TGTGCCAGCACCAGGGGGACAGGGGGCACCGGGGAGCTGTTTTTT.